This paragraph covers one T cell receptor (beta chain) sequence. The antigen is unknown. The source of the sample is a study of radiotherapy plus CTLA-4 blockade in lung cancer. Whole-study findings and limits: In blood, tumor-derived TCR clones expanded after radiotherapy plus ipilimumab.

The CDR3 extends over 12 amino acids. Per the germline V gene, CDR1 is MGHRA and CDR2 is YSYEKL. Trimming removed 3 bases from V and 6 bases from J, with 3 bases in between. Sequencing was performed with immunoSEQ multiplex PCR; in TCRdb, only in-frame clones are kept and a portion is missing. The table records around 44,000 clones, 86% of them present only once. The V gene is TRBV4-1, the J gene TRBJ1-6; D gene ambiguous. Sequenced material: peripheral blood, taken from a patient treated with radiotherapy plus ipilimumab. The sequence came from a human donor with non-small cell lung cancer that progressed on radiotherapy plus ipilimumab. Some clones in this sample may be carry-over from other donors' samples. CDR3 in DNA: TGCGCCAGCAGCCACTCTAATTCACCCCTCCACTTT. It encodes CASSHSNSPLHF.